Presented here are 7 T cell receptor beta chains from one specimen sequenced in a study of cytomegalovirus exposure and HLA in healthy donors. Vbeta (60) and Jbeta (13) primers were used in the PCR. Clones were read by immunoSEQ multiplex PCR, and TCRdb kept only the in-frame ones, dropping some. The sample lists under 200,000 clones, about 76% occurring once. Material for sequencing was PBMCs. Every receptor here comes from a woman aged 40 to 49 in good health and CMV-seropositive.

This rearrangement joins TRBV5-1 to TRBJ1-1; possible D gene TRBD1, 6 bases. This CDR3 region has 14 residues. Germline assignment: CDR1 SGHRS and CDR2 YFSETQ. V was cut by 3 bases and J by 4 bases, with 13 bases left in between. The CDR3 reads CASSWNRDSTEAFF. Written as DNA, the CDR3 is TGCGCCAGCAGCTGGAACAGGGATAGCACTGAAGCTTTCTTT.

The chain links TRBV30 to TRBJ2-7; 7 bases match TRBD1. This CDR3 spans 13 amino acids. The germline V gene encodes CDR1 GTSNPN and CDR2 SVGIG (reference sequence). V shed 2 bases and J 13 bases; nucleotides not matched to a gene: 14. The CDR3: CAWSTGTVAKEYF. The CDR3, as DNA: TGTGCCTGGAGTACCGGGACAGTTGCTAAGGAATACTTC.

The chain is built from TRBV28 and TRBJ1-2; D ambiguous. V was pared by 10 bases and J by 1 base, with 13 bases between. The CDR3 consists of 13 residues. Germline V gene sequence: CDR1 MDHEN, CDR2 SYDVKM. CDR3 residues: CATMTRGNYGYTF. CDR3 bases: TGTGCCACCATGACACGGGGTAACTATGGCTACACCTTC.

This clone occurred once. The chain employs TRBV6-1 and TRBJ1-2; 11 bases align to TRBD1. V shed 0 bases, J shed 7 bases, and the junction held 4 bases outside the gene matches. In germline, CDR1 is MNHNS, CDR2 SASEGT. The CDR3 sequence is 15 residues long. The DNA for the CDR3 is TGTGCCAGCAGTGAAGCCCGGACAGGGGGCACTGGCTACACCTTC. Translating gives CASSEARTGGTGYTF.

The chain is built from TRBV6-5 and TRBJ1-5; the D gene is possibly TRBD1 (5 bases). Germline V CDR1 and CDR2: MNHEY, SVGAGI. Trimming took off 6 bases at V and 4 bases at J, with 10 bases between the two ends. The CDR3 is made up of 13 amino acids. The CDR3, as DNA: TGTGCCAGCAGCCCGGGGGGAAATCAGCCCCAGCATTTT. It codes for CASSPGGNQPQHF.

The V gene is TRBV6-5, the J gene TRBJ1-2, with 7 bases that match TRBD1. The V gene end was trimmed by 4 bases and the J gene end by 6 bases; junction bases not matched to a gene: 11. CDR3 length: 15 residues. Germline CDR1 reads MNHEY; CDR2 reads SVGAGI. The DNA for the CDR3 is TGTGCCAGCAGTTTCACTAACCGGGACAGAGATGGCTACACCTTC. Its translation is CASSFTNRDRDGYTF.

This CDR3 is CASSVGQAPETQYF. Here the CDR3 DNA reads TGTGCCAGCAGCGTCGGACAGGCCCCCGAGACCCAGTACTTC. The chain recombines TRBV9 with TRBJ2-5, with 7 bases fitting TRBD1. Germline V gene data show CDR1 as SGDLS and CDR2 as YYNGEE. The junction had 6 bases not matched to a gene; V was cut back by 2 bases and J by 5 bases. There are 14 residues in the CDR3.